The present T cell receptor (beta chain) was sequenced within a study of cytomegalovirus exposure and HLA in healthy donors. Study results and caveats: Most observed TCR sequences were rare, whereas some public TCRs were detected in many donors. It was 160 or so TCR beta chains that were listed as cytomegalovirus-associated. A later analysis linked a missense variant in DCLRE1C to the trimming of TCR beta V and J genes.

On this clone itself: Its antigen is not known. The junction shows a germline mismatch at one end, possibly a read error.

The CDR3 is made up of 15 amino acids. The V gene's germline CDR1 is SGHRS and CDR2 YFSETQ. The PCR ran on 60 Vbeta and 13 Jbeta primers. Sequencing was performed with immunoSEQ multiplex PCR; in TCRdb, only in-frame clones are kept and a portion is missing. The data show some 190,000 clones, more than 65% seen once. The sample comprised PBMCs. V usage is TRBV5-1 and J usage is TRBJ1-2, with TRBD1 matching 10 bases. The sequence came from a woman between 25 and 40 years old in good health and CMV-seropositive. The CDR3 coding sequence is TGCGCCAGCAGCGCCCGACAGGGGGCGCAATATGTCTACACCTTC. This encodes CASSARQGAQYVYTF.